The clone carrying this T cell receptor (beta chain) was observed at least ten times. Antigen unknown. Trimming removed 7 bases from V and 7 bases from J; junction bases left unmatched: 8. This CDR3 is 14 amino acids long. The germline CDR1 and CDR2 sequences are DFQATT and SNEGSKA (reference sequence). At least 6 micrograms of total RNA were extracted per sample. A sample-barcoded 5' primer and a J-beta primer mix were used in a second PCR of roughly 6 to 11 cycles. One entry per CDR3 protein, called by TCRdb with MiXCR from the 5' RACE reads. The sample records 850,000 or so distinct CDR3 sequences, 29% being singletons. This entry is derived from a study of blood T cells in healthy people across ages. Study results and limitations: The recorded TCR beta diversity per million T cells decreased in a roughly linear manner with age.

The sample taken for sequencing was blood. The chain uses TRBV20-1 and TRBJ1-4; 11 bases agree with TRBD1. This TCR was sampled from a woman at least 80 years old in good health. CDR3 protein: CSVIPGQGVEKLFF. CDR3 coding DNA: TGCAGTGTTATACCGGGACAGGGGGTTGAAAAACTGTTTTTT.